These 17 T cell receptor beta chains were all obtained from the same sample, sequenced in a study of OX40 agonist ivuxolimab in advanced cancers. Sequencing used immunoSEQ multiplex PCR; TCRdb keeps in-frame clones, though not all of them. Of fewer than 75,000 clones listed, approximately 90% were seen once; the top ten hold 0.67%. The sequencing used CD4+ or CD8+ T cells sorted from blood, collected in a trial of the OX40 agonist ivuxolimab. These receptors originate from an adult with an advanced solid tumor such as melanoma, head and neck, liver or kidney cancer.

This clone appeared a single time. The chain recombines TRBV5-1 with TRBJ2-2; 10 nucleotides line up with TRBD2. The V gene end was trimmed by 4 bases and the J gene end by 3 bases; junction bases not matched to a gene: 6. In germline, CDR1 is SGHRS, CDR2 YFSETQ. CDR3 length: 16 residues. CDR3 residues: CASSLSGGFDTGELFF. Written as DNA, the CDR3 is TGCGCCAGCAGCCTTAGCGGGGGGTTTGACACCGGGGAGCTGTTTTTT.

V gene TRBV19 combines with J gene TRBJ2-7; D is possibly TRBD1 (6 bases). From germline, CDR1 is LNHDA and CDR2 SQIVND (reference sequence). The CDR3 runs 13 residues. The V and J ends lost 8 bases and 4 bases respectively, with 15 bases between them. The chain's CDR3 is CASSSVQGYEQYF. The CDR3 DNA reads as TGTGCCAGTTCTTCTGTACAGGGTTACGAGCAGTACTTC.

The CDR3: CASSWKPGHQETQYF. The CDR3 region has the DNA TGTGCCAGCAGTTGGAAGCCGGGCCACCAAGAGACCCAGTACTTC. The genes are TRBV6-6 and TRBJ2-5; D is uncertain. Trimming took off 4 bases at V and 0 bases at J, with 12 bases between the two ends. From germline, CDR1 is MNHNY and CDR2 SVGAGI (reference sequence). This CDR3 has 15 residues.

V gene TRBV6-1 combines with J gene TRBJ2-5, with a tentative D call TRBD1 (5 bases). This CDR3 region has 14 residues. Germline V gives CDR1 MNHNS, CDR2 SASEGT. V was cut by 7 bases and J by 1 base, with 13 bases left in between. CDR3: CASTRQLIQETQYF. The CDR3 DNA sequence: TGTGCCAGCACCCGACAGCTGATCCAAGAGACCCAGTACTTC.

The chain couples TRBV4-1 to TRBJ2-7; D is unclear. This CDR3 is 14 amino acids long. Germline V gene data show CDR1 as MGHRA and CDR2 as YSYEKL. The V end lost 4 bases, the J end lost 5 bases, and 15 bases lay between the germline ends. CDR3 amino acids: CASSPPGRVHEQYF. CDR3 DNA sequence: TGCGCCAGCAGCCCCCCGGGCCGGGTCCACGAGCAGTACTTC.

The V and J genes are TRBV10-3 and TRBJ1-2, with a possible D match to TRBD1 (6 bases). The CDR3 runs to 13 residues. Germline CDR1 ENHRY, CDR2 SYGVKD. The V and J ends lost 6 bases and 8 bases respectively, with 16 bases between them. CDR3: CAISTGEGDGYTF. In DNA form, the CDR3 reads TGTGCCATCAGCACCGGGGAGGGGGACGGCTACACCTTC.

This clone was recorded only once. The chain is built from TRBV7-9 and TRBJ1-4, with D unresolved. Germline CDR1 is SEHNR and CDR2 is FQNEAQ (reference sequence). The CDR3 runs 15 residues. Trimming stripped 5 bases from V and 5 bases from J, with 15 bases between. The CDR3 DNA is TGTGCCAGCAGCCCCCGGGAGATGATGAATGAAAAACTGTTTTTT. Protein: CASSPREMMNEKLFF.

The chain links TRBV14 to TRBJ1-3; D ambiguous. V was clipped by 1 base and J by 0 bases, with 13 bases between them. This CDR3 has 17 amino acids. CDR1 and CDR2 (germline): SGHDN, FVKESK. CDR3 in DNA: TGTGCCAGCAGCCAAGTAGGAACGGGAGTCTCTGGAAACACCATATATTTT. Its protein product is CASSQVGTGVSGNTIYF.

The rearrangement links TRBV11-2 to TRBJ2-1; the D is unclear. CDR3 size: 15 residues. The V gene lost 0 bases and the J gene lost 3 bases, with 9 bases spanning the gap. Germline V CDR1 and CDR2: SGHAT, FQNNGV. CDR3 nucleotides: TGTGCCAGCAGCTTAGAGGGCCACATCTACAATGAGCAGTTCTTC. As protein: CASSLEGHIYNEQFF.

V is TRBV28 and J is TRBJ2-6; 7 positions agree with TRBD1. Germline CDR1 and CDR2: MDHEN and SYDVKM. Losses at the gene ends were 6 bases for V and 0 bases for J; bases not matched to a gene: 8. The CDR3 contains 17 residues. CDR3 DNA: TGTGCCAGCAGACCGGGACAGATGTTCTCTGGGGCCAACGTCCTGACTTTC. It specifies CASRPGQMFSGANVLTF.

The chain carries TRBV11-3 and TRBJ1-5, with 8 bases lining up with TRBD1. The CDR3 loop spans 18 amino acids. V was clipped by 5 bases and J by 0 bases; unmatched bases: 12. Germline CDR1 SGHNT, CDR2 YENEEA. The CDR3 loop is CASSLAEGQEYSNQPQHF. In DNA, the CDR3 is TGTGCCAGCAGCCTCGCCGAGGGACAGGAATATAGCAATCAGCCCCAGCATTTT.

This chain joins TRBV11-3 and TRBJ2-2; no clear D gene. From germline, CDR1 is SGHNT and CDR2 YENEEA. The V gene lost 0 bases and the J gene lost 1 base, with 3 bases spanning the gap. The CDR3 length is 14 residues. The CDR3 region is CASSLDGNTGELFF. CDR3 DNA: TGTGCCAGCAGCTTAGACGGGAACACCGGGGAGCTGTTTTTT.

The gene calls are TRBV15 and TRBJ2-3; 9 bases fit TRBD2. Per germline, CDR1 LNHNV and CDR2 YYDKDF (reference sequence). V lost 1 base and J lost 3; bases outside the gene matches: 2. The CDR3 covers 15 residues. This chain's CDR3 is CATSRATSGTDTQYF. The CDR3 DNA is TGTGCCACCAGCAGAGCTACTAGCGGGACAGATACGCAGTATTTT.

The V call is TRBV11-2, the J call TRBJ2-5; no clear D. The DNA end favors TRBJ2-7, so the J call may be wrong. The CDR3 has 15 amino acids. Germline V lookup: CDR1 SGHAT, CDR2 FQNNGV. The CDR3 sequence is CASSLSRAASYEQYF. For the CDR3, the DNA is TGTGCCAGCAGCTTGAGCCGGGCAGCCTCCTACGAGCAGTACTTC.

The chain couples TRBV5-4 to TRBJ2-1, with TRBD2 matching 7 bases. The germline V gene encodes CDR1 SGHNT and CDR2 YYREEE (reference sequence). Unmatched junction bases numbered 4, after V lost 1 base and J lost 0 bases. This CDR3 is built from 16 residues. This chain's CDR3 is CASSLLAAPSYNEQFF. CDR3 nucleotide sequence: TGTGCCAGCAGCTTGCTAGCGGCCCCCTCCTACAATGAGCAGTTCTTC. The full variable domain, its missing parts supplied by reference TRBV5-4 and TRBJ2-1, is ETGVTQSPTHLIKTRGQQVTLRCSSQSGHNTVSWYQQALGQGPQFIFQYYREEENGRGNFPPRFSGLQFPNYSSELNVNALELDDSALYLCASSLLAAPSYNEQFFGPGTRLTVL.

The table lists this clone with a count of one. The rearrangement links TRBV5-1 to TRBJ1-1; 7 bases align to TRBD1. The length of the CDR3 is 15 residues. V trimming: 4 bases; J trimming: 6 bases; junction bases outside the gene matches: 12. The germline gives CDR1 SGHRS, CDR2 YFSETQ. The CDR3 bases are TGCGCCAGCAGCCCTTATACAGGGGCCACCGCTGAAGCTTTCTTT. Its translation: CASSPYTGATAEAFF.

The chain has TRBV5-5 and TRBJ2-5; no firm D call. The CDR3 runs 14 residues. Trimming left V 2 bases short and J 0 bases short, with 8 bases between. From germline, CDR1 is SGHKS and CDR2 YYEKEE (reference sequence). CDR3 in amino acids: CASSFRADQETQYF. For the CDR3, the DNA is TGTGCCAGCAGCTTTAGGGCAGACCAAGAGACCCAGTACTTC.